This T cell receptor (beta chain) is from a study of T cells after yellow fever vaccination. Study-wide background: The authors prepared low-cell-number fractions using SMART-Seq v4 Ultra Low Input.

Findings and caveats of the study: Abundant clonotypes from the bulk population could contaminate FACS-sorted repertoires.

A few counts support this clonotype. Its antigen remains unidentified. TCR cDNA was made by 5'RACE template switching, adding a universal primer site and UMIs. TCRdb re-called the 5' RACE reads with MiXCR, one entry per CDR3 protein. The repertoire includes about 580,000 distinct CDR3 sequences, roughly a sixth of them detected once, and 15% to 20% sits in the top ten. Sequencing used PBMCs, obtained 5 to 6 days after the first yellow fever vaccination. The TCR sequence derives from a man aged 18-30 years who received the YFV17D yellow fever vaccine.

CDR3 DNA sequence: TGCGCCAGCAGCCAAATGCAGGGGGCAACTGAAGCTTTCTTT. Amino acids: CASSQMQGATEAFF. The V and J genes are TRBV4-1 and TRBJ1-1; TRBD1 matches at 8 bases. After removal of 2 bases from V and 5 bases from J, the junction contained 4 bases not matched to a gene. CDR1 is MGHRA and CDR2 is YSYEKL in the germline V gene. The CDR3 spans 14 residues.